A single sample is the source of the 20 T cell receptor beta chains below, sequenced in a study of control samples from healthy donors and cancer patients. Some clones are missing from TCRdb's copy, which holds only in-frame ones; the method was immunoSEQ multiplex PCR. This sample yields about 220,000 clones, of which just under 95% are seen a single time; about 1.6% belongs to the top ten. Input material: blood. Every receptor here comes from a man aged 50 to 60 in good health.

The chain recombines TRBV28 with TRBJ2-5; 11 nucleotides match TRBD2. Germline V gives CDR1 MDHEN, CDR2 SYDVKM. J lost 3 bases, V lost 8 bases, and 8 bases had no gene match. This CDR3 has 15 residues. The CDR3 DNA is TGTGCCAGCGGGACCCTTAGCGGGGGGGAAGAGACCCAGTACTTC. It is translated as CASGTLSGGEETQYF.

The chain has TRBV21-1 and TRBJ2-2. TRBV21-1 is described as a pseudogene. This CDR3 has 18 residues. The CDR3 region has the DNA TGTGCCAGCAGCGGCCCAGACGGGGCAGGGGGAGGGACCGGGGAGCTGTTTTTT. Translating it yields CASSGPDGAGGGTGELFF.

The CDR3 nucleotides read TGTGCCAGCAGCTTAGTGCGGTCCACCTACGAGCAGTACTTC. This encodes CASSLVRSTYEQYF. The chain joins TRBV7-2 to TRBJ2-7; D unclear. Trimming stripped 1 base from V and 2 bases from J, with 9 bases between. CDR3 size: 14 residues. From germline, CDR1 is SGHTA and CDR2 FQGNSA. Combining the CDR3 with reference TRBV7-2 and TRBJ2-7 gives the whole variable domain GAGVSQSPSNKVTEKGKDVELRCDPISGHTALYWYRQSLGQGLEFLIYFQGNSAPDKSGLPSDRFSAERTGGSVSTLTIQRTQQEDSAVYLCASSLVRSTYEQYFGPGTRLTVT.

The rearrangement joins TRBV5-1 to TRBJ2-1, with D possibly called TRBD1 or TRBD2 (5 bases each). V was clipped by 0 bases and J by 6 bases, with 7 bases between them. CDR3 size: 13 residues. CDR1 is SGHRS and CDR2 is YFSETQ in the germline V gene. Here the CDR3 reads CASSLVGTNEQFF. The CDR3 DNA sequence: TGCGCCAGCAGCTTGGTTGGGACCAATGAGCAGTTCTTC.

The DNA for the CDR3 is TGTGCCAGCAGTTACACCGGGACAGTGAGCTCCTACGAGCAGTACGTC. This encodes CASSYTGTVSSYEQYV. The genes are TRBV6-6 and TRBJ2-7; 7 nucleotides agree with TRBD1. After removal of 2 bases from V and 0 bases from J, the junction contained 7 bases not matched to a gene. The CDR3 totals 16 residues. Germline CDR1 MNHNY, CDR2 SVGAGI (reference sequence).

This chain joins TRBV24-1 and TRBJ1-5; D uncertain. The CDR3 runs to 15 residues. The V end was cut by 4 bases, the J end by 2 bases, with 11 bases between. Germline V gene sequence: CDR1 KGHDR, CDR2 SFDVKD. The CDR3 is CATSDARRGNQPQHF. The CDR3 bases are TGTGCCACCAGTGACGCCCGCAGAGGCAATCAGCCCCAGCATTTT.

The CDR3 region is CASSYMGREAFF. The CDR3 DNA is TGTGCCAGCAGTTACATGGGGCGTGAAGCTTTCTTT. V usage is TRBV6-5 and J usage is TRBJ1-1, with D possibly TRBD1 on 5 matching bases. The CDR3 totals 12 residues. Trimming removed 2 bases at V and 7 bases at J, with 8 bases between. Germline V gene lookup returns CDR1 MNHEY and CDR2 SVGAGI.

The V and J genes are TRBV28 and TRBJ1-5; no reliable D call. This CDR3 is built from 13 residues. CDR1 and CDR2 (germline): MDHEN, SYDVKM. The V gene lost 2 bases and the J gene lost 7 bases, with 9 bases spanning the gap. Here the CDR3 DNA reads TGTGCCAGCAGTTTAAACGGTGACCAGCCCCAGCATTTT. Translation gives CASSLNGDQPQHF.

The CDR3 protein is CASSNRETNSPLHF. CDR3 DNA sequence: TGTGCCAGCAGCAACAGGGAGACCAATTCACCCCTCCACTTT. The chain couples TRBV6-5 to TRBJ1-6, with D tentatively TRBD1 (6 bases). Trimming took off 6 bases at V and 7 bases at J, with 13 bases between the two ends. This CDR3 has 14 residues. In germline, CDR1 is MNHEY, CDR2 SVGAGI.

The V gene is TRBV2, the J gene TRBJ2-1; 8 bases are shared with TRBD1. The CDR3 extends over 16 amino acids. V was clipped by 5 bases and J by 9 bases; unmatched bases: 15. Germline V CDR1 and CDR2: SNHLY, FYNNEI. The CDR3 here is CASSQDRGTPGGEQFF. In DNA form, the CDR3 reads TGTGCCAGCAGTCAAGACAGGGGCACACCGGGTGGTGAGCAGTTCTTC.

This sequence joins TRBV18 and TRBJ1-1, with D tentatively TRBD1 (6 bases). Germline CDR1 reads KGHSH; CDR2 reads LQKENI. The CDR3 covers 14 residues. Trimming removed 5 bases from V and 8 bases from J, with 18 bases in between. DNA of the CDR3: TGTGCCAGCTCATCAGTTTCTCAGGGGATCGAAGCTTTCTTT. Residues: CASSSVSQGIEAFF.

V is TRBV5-6 and J is TRBJ2-7, with D unclear. Between the trimmed V and J ends, which lost 2 bases and 2 bases, there was a span of 11 bases. The CDR3 spans 14 residues. Germline V gene lookup returns CDR1 SGHDT and CDR2 YYEEEE. The CDR3 nucleotides read TGTGCCAGCAGCTTTTCCTCTGTGACCTACGAGCAGTACTTC. This codes for CASSFSSVTYEQYF.

The CDR3 DNA follows: TGTGCCAGCTCAGGGCAGCACAATCAGCCCCAGCATTTT. Translation gives CASSGQHNQPQHF. The V gene is TRBV18, the J gene TRBJ1-5; no clear D. CDR3 length: 13 amino acids. Trimming took off 5 bases at V and 3 bases at J, with 8 bases between the two ends. The germline gives CDR1 KGHSH, CDR2 LQKENI.

The V call is TRBV7-2, the J call TRBJ2-7; D gene ambiguous. This CDR3 comprises 15 residues. Per germline, CDR1 SGHTA and CDR2 FQGNSA. Between the trimmed V and J ends, which lost 2 bases and 4 bases, there was a span of 15 bases. This CDR3 reads CASSLTSLSPYEQYF. The DNA for the CDR3 is TGTGCCAGCAGCTTAACGTCGCTATCCCCTTACGAGCAGTACTTC.

The chain links TRBV12-5 to TRBJ1-3; the D gene is possibly TRBD1 (5 bases). V lost 1 base, J lost 5 bases, and 18 bases lay in between. Germline assignment: CDR1 LGHNT and CDR2 FRNRAP. The CDR3 has 17 residues. This chain's CDR3 is CASGLAIGGGIRNTIYF. In DNA, the CDR3 is TGTGCTAGTGGTTTGGCAATTGGGGGGGGAATAAGAAACACCATATATTTT.

This sequence joins TRBV2 and TRBJ2-6, with TRBD2 matching over 9 bases. The junction had 4 bases not matched to a gene; V was cut back by 8 bases and J by 2 bases. Germline V gives CDR1 SNHLY, CDR2 FYNNEI. This CDR3 has 15 amino acids. CDR3 in amino acids: CASFRGGAGANVLTF. For the CDR3, the DNA is TGTGCCAGCTTCCGCGGGGGGGCTGGGGCCAACGTCCTGACTTTC. Variable domain in full (rest from reference TRBV2 and TRBJ2-6): EPEVTQTPSHQVTQMGQEVILRCVPISNHLYFYWYRQILGQKVEFLVSFYNNEISEKSEIFDDQFSVERPDGSNFTLKIRSTKLEDSAMYFCASFRGGAGANVLTFGAGSRLTVL.

V is TRBV7-3 and J is TRBJ2-2; the match to TRBD2 covers 10 bases. The CDR3 consists of 16 residues. Germline CDR1 and CDR2: SGHTA and FQGTGA. Unmatched junction bases numbered 9, after V lost 2 bases and J lost 9 bases. The CDR3 is CASSLPGLASARELFF. The CDR3 coding sequence is TGTGCCAGCAGCTTACCGGGACTAGCGAGTGCCCGGGAGCTGTTTTTT.

The chain uses TRBV5-4 and TRBJ2-7; D is ambiguous. Germline CDR1 is SGHNT and CDR2 is YYREEE (reference sequence). V was clipped by 1 base and J by 0 bases, with 8 bases between them. This CDR3 has 14 residues. The CDR3 spells CASSLRASSYEQYF. In DNA form, the CDR3 reads TGTGCCAGCAGCTTGAGGGCCAGCTCCTACGAGCAGTACTTC.

The chain combines TRBV5-3 with TRBJ2-1; D gene uncertain. TRBV5-3 is an ORF; its function is uncertain. The CDR3 is 18 residues long. The V and J ends lost 1 base and 0 bases respectively, with 17 bases between them. CDR3: CARSLPTNYRSSYNEQFF. Written as DNA, the CDR3 is TGTGCCAGAAGCTTGCCTACTAACTATCGGTCCTCCTACAATGAGCAGTTCTTC.

J is TRBJ1-6 and V is TRBV6-1; D gene unclear. CDR1 MNHNS and CDR2 SASEGT come from the germline V gene. The V gene lost 3 bases and the J gene lost 6 bases, with 9 bases spanning the gap. CDR3 length: 14 residues. The CDR3 is CASSEWQTNSPLHF. The CDR3 DNA follows: TGTGCCAGCAGTGAGTGGCAGACTAATTCACCCCTCCACTTT.